This T cell receptor beta chain was captured in a study of early T cells in non-severe SARS-CoV-2 infection. General study results and limits: Lookups in VDJdb leaned toward anti-spike CD8 responses and missed private and CD4 specificities.

This clonotype has more than one count but fewer than ten. Its cognate antigen is unknown. TCRdb reprocessed the 5' RACE reads via MiXCR and lists one record per CDR3 protein. The sample yields around 100,000 distinct CDR3 sequences, 16% seen once. This CDR3 contains 16 residues. V lost 2 bases, J lost 1 base, and 9 bases lay in between. Germline lookup yields CDR1 SGHTA and CDR2 FQGNSA. The chain employs TRBV7-2 and TRBJ2-6; D not certain. The sequence was collected from an adult who was a healthcare worker with PCR-confirmed SARS-CoV-2 infection or an uninfected control (not recorded which). Material: whole blood. The CDR3: CASSLLPLSGANVLTF. CDR3 in DNA: TGTGCCAGCAGCTTATTGCCCCTATCTGGGGCCAACGTCCTGACTTTC.